This TCR beta chain was recovered during a study of T cells after yellow fever vaccination. TCRdb re-called the 5' RACE reads through MiXCR, storing one row per CDR3 protein. This repertoire shows fewer than 150,000 distinct CDR3 sequences, around 7.2% found once; its top ten account for approximately 2.7%. V shed 3 bases and J shed 1 base, with 7 bases lying between them. The CDR3 has 14 amino acids. The germline V gene encodes CDR1 SGHRS and CDR2 YFSETQ. This clonotype was found many times. The receptor's source is a man younger than 30 who received the YFV17D yellow fever vaccine. The input for sequencing was CD4+ T cells sorted from PBMCs, taken roughly seven weeks after the first yellow fever vaccination. This chain connects TRBV5-1 to TRBJ1-4; D is possibly TRBD1 (5 bases). The CDR3 DNA sequence: TGCGCCAGCAGCTCGGACATAACTAATGAAAAACTGTTTTTT. It specifies CASSSDITNEKLFF.